This TCR beta chain is drawn from a study of T cells after somatic rescue of genetic block. Using immunoSEQ multiplex PCR, the repertoire was profiled, and TCRdb retains in-frame clones only, with some absent. Among around 64,000 clones listed, roughly 94% were seen once. Unmatched junction bases numbered 4, after V lost 1 base and J lost 3 bases. CDR1 and CDR2 (germline): SEHNR, FQNEAQ (reference sequence). The CDR3 runs 15 residues. This rearrangement joins TRBV7-9 to TRBJ2-3; 7 nucleotides line up with TRBD2. The TCR sequence derives from a man in his forties. Sequenced sample: peripheral blood mononuclear cells (PBMCs). The CDR3 DNA reads TGTGCCAGCAGCTTAGGGAGCGGGGCGACAGATACGCAGTATTTT. This sequence encodes CASSLGSGATDTQYF. Variable domain in full (rest from reference TRBV7-9 and TRBJ2-3): DTGVSQNPRHKITKRGQNVTFRCDPISEHNRLYWYRQTLGQGPEFLTYFQNEAQLEKSRLLSDRFSAERPKGSFSTLEIQRTEQGDSAMYLCASSLGSGATDTQYFGPGTRLTVL.